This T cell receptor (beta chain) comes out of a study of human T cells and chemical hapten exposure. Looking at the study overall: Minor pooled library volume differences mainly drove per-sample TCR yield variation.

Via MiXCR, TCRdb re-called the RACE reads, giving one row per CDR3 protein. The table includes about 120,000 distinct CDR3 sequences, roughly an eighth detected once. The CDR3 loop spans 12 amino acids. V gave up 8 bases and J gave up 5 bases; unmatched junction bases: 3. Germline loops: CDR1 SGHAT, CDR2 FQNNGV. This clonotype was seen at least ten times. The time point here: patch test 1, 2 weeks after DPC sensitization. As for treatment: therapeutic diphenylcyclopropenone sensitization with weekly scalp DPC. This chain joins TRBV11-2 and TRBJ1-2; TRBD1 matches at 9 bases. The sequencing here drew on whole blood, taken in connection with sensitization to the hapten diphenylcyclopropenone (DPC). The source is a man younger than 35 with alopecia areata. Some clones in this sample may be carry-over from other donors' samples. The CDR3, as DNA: TGTGCCAGCGGGACAGGGAATTATGGCTACACCTTC. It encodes CASGTGNYGYTF.